This is a list of T cell receptor beta chains from one sample in a study of T cells in Graves' hyperthyroidism and ophthalmopathy. TCRdb used MiXCR to reprocess the multiplex PCR reads, holding one entry per CDR3 protein. This table holds hundreds of thousands of distinct CDR3 sequences, less than 45% found once. Sequenced sample: peripheral blood or thyroid tissue (not recorded which). These receptors originate from an adult man with Graves' disease, either hyperthyroidism or ophthalmopathy (not recorded which). Each CDR3 is given without its conserved first and last residue.

J	V	CDR3
TRBJ2-7	TRBV7-6	ASSFRTRPYEQY
TRBJ1-1	TRBV2	ASSRLGTDGEAF
TRBJ2-5	TRBV7-3	ASSLTGGPQETQY
TRBJ1-5	TRBV6-5	ASSYAGGGNQPQH
TRBJ2-5	TRBV7-9	ASSLAAGQETQY
TRBJ2-5	TRBV15	ATSSRLGNKETQY
TRBJ1-4	TRBV7-2	ASSPQRGDTNEKLF
TRBJ2-2	TRBV4-1	ASSQAQGDGTGELF
TRBJ1-1	TRBV12-3/TRBV12-4	ASSLTRMGAF
TRBJ1-5	TRBV7-8	ASSLAAKGGNQPQH
TRBJ1-1	TRBV7-2	ASSLPPLGQLSTEAF
TRBJ2-5	TRBV5-4	ASSVEGTGGEETQY
TRBJ1-2	TRBV5-4	ASRGLANYGYT
TRBJ2-2	TRBV7-2	ASSLGGIRTGELF
TRBJ1-6	TRBV29-1	SLGLRDTSPLH
TRBJ2-6	TRBV7-9	ASSRGLAGHGANVLT
TRBJ2-5	TRBV7-2	ASCSGGALETQY
TRBJ2-2	TRBV15	ATSSAGQGITGELF
TRBJ1-1	TRBV7-9	ASSYLWGTEAF
TRBJ1-6	TRBV10-3	AISEFRDSLSPLH
TRBJ2-7	TRBV10-3	AIKGTDTYEQY
TRBJ1-4	TRBV7-9	ASSLVEGSEKLF
TRBJ1-6	TRBV25-1	ASSEYRGRPDSPLH
TRBJ1-1	TRBV29-1	SVEGQGAKTEAF
TRBJ2-5	TRBV11-1	ASSWGVGETQY
TRBJ2-5	TRBV20-1	SAPDRAYQETQY
TRBJ1-1	TRBV29-1	SVGLRATDTEAF
TRBJ1-1	TRBV12-3/TRBV12-4	ASSPPQTNTEAF
TRBJ1-3	TRBV12-3/TRBV12-4	ASDNAASGNTIY
TRBJ1-2	TRBV6-5	ASSYPGTGGDGYT
TRBJ1-2	TRBV29-1	SVEGVLLYGYT
TRBJ2-5	TRBV24-1	AGTSGGQETQY
TRBJ1-1	TRBV7-9	ASSFTSGGSTEAF
TRBJ1-4	TRBV7-9	ASSQEGSNEKLF
TRBJ1-1	TRBV2	ASSEAWGNTEAF
TRBJ2-2	TRBV29-1	SVEVRQGSTGELL
TRBJ1-1	TRBV20-1	SARDNVGLGEAF
TRBJ1-1	TRBV12-3/TRBV12-4	ASSPWTGSGNTEAF
TRBJ1-1	TRBV10-3	ASRSRDRGEAF
TRBJ2-5	TRBV29-1	SVGGEGGSGGETQY
TRBJ2-5	TRBV7-9	ASSADRASGETQY
TRBJ1-5	TRBV10-3	AIERPKTGQGQPQH
TRBJ2-5	TRBV6-5	ASSWTGTWEETQY
TRBJ2-7	TRBV5-1	ASSHGTGESGQY
TRBJ2-5	TRBV7-9	ASSSIQGARETQY
TRBJ2-5	TRBV11-2	ASSSPDQETQY
TRBJ1-1	TRBV2	ANMGTAEAF
TRBJ1-1	TRBV7-6	ASSFFQMNTEAF
TRBJ1-5	TRBV20-1	SARQGYSNQPQH
TRBJ1-2	TRBV20-1	SATKSTNYGYT
TRBJ1-1	TRBV6-6	ASSYSTSNTEAF
TRBJ1-1	TRBV7-2	ASSLEPAGAVSEAF
TRBJ1-2	TRBV11-1	ASSLPVGVHGGYT